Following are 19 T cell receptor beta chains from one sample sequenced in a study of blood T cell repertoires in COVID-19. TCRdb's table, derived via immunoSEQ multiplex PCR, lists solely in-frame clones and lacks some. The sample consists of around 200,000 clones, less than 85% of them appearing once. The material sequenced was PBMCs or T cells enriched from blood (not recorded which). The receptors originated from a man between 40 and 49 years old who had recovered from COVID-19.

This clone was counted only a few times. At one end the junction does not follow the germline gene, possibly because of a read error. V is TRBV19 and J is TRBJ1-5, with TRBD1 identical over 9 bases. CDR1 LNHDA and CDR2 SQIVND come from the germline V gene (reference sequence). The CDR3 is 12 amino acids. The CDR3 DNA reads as TGTGCCTGTAGGGGACAGGGACAGCCCCAGCATTTT. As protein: CACRGQGQPQHF.

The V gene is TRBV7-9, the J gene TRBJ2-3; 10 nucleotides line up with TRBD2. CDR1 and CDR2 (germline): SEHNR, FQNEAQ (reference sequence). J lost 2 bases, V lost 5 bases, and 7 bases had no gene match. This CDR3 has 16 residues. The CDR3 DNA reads TGTGCCAGCAGCGTAACCGGACTAGCGGCCACAGATACGCAGTATTTT. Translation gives CASSVTGLAATDTQYF.

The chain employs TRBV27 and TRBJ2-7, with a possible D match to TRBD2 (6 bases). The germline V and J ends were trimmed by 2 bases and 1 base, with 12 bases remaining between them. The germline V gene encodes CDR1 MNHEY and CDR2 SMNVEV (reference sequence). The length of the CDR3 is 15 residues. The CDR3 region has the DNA TGTGCCAGCAGTTTAAGGGCACTAGCTTCCTACGAGCAGTACTTC. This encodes CASSLRALASYEQYF.

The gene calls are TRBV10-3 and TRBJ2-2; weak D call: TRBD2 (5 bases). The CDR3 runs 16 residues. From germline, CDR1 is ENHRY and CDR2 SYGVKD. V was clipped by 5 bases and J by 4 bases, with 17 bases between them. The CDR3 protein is CAISRTGGGITGELFF. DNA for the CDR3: TGTGCCATCAGTCGGACTGGAGGTGGGATCACCGGGGAGCTGTTTTTT.

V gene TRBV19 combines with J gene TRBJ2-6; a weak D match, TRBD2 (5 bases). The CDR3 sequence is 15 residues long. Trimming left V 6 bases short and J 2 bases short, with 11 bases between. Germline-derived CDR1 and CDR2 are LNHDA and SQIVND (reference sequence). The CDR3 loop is CASSRRRTGANVLTF. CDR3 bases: TGTGCCAGTAGCCGGAGGAGGACTGGGGCCAACGTCCTGACTTTC.

CDR3 DNA: TGTGCCAGCAGCTTAGAATATCGGACTAGCAGGAATCTAGCCAAAAACATTCAGTACTTC. This encodes CASSLEYRTSRNLAKNIQYF. This chain joins TRBV13 and TRBJ2-4, with 8 positions matching TRBD2. Looked up from germline, CDR1 is PRHDT and CDR2 is FYEKMQ (reference sequence). CDR3 length: 20 residues. J gave up 0 bases and V 1 base, and 14 bases lay outside the gene matches.

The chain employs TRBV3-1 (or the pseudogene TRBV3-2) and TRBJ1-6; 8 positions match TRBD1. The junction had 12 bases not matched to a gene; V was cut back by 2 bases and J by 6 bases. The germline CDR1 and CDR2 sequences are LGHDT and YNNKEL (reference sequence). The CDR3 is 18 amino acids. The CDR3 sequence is CASSQSGQGALGNSPLHF. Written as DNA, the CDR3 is TGTGCCAGCAGCCAAAGCGGCCAGGGGGCTCTCGGTAATTCACCCCTCCACTTT.

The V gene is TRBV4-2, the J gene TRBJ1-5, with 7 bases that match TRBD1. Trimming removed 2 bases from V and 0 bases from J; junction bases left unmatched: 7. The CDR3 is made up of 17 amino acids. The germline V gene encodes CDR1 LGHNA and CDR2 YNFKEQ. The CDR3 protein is CASSQNSGTVSNQPQHF. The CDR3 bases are TGTGCCAGCAGCCAAAACTCCGGGACAGTTAGCAATCAGCCCCAGCATTTT.

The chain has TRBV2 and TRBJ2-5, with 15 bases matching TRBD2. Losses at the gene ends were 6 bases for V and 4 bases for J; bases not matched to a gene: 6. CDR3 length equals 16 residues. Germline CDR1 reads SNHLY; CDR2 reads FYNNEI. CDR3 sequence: CASRGGLAGGGETQYF. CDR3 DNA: TGTGCCAGCAGGGGCGGACTAGCGGGAGGGGGAGAGACCCAGTACTTC.

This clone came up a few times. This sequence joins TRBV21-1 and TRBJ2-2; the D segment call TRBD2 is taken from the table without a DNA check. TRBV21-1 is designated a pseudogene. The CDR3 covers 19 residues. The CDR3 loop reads CASTGTSGSNGVDTGELFF. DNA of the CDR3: TGTGCCAGCACCGGGACTAGCGGGAGTAATGGGGTCGACACCGGGGAGCTGTTTTTT.

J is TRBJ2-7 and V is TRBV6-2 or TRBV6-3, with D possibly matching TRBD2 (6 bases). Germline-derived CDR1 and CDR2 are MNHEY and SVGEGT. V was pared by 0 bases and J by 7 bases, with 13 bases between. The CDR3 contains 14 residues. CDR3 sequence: CASSYSGGVGEQYF. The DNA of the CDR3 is TGTGCCAGCAGTTACTCGGGAGGAGTGGGGGAGCAGTACTTC.

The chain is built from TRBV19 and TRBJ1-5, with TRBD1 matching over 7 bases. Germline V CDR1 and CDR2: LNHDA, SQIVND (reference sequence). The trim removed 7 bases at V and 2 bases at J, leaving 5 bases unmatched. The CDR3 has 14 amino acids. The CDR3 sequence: CASNPTGGNQPQHF. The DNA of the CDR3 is TGTGCCAGTAACCCTACAGGGGGCAATCAGCCCCAGCATTTT.

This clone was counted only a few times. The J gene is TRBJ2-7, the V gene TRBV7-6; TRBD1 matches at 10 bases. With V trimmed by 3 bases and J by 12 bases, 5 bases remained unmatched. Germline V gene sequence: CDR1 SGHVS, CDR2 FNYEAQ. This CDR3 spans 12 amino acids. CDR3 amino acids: CASSFGQGGLYF. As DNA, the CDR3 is TGTGCCAGCAGCTTCGGACAGGGGGGTTTGTACTTC.

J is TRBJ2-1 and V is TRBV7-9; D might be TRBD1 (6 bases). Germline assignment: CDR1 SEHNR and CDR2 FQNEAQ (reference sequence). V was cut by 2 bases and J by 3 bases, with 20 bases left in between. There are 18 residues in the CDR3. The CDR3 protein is CASSLLTQGRHYYNEQFF. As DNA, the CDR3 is TGTGCCAGCAGCTTATTAACACAGGGCAGGCATTACTACAATGAGCAGTTCTTC.

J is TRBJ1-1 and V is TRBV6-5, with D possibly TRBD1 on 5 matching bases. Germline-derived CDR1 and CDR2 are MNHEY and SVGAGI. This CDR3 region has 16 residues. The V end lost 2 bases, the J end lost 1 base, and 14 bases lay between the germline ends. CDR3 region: CASSYGGTGPNTEAFF. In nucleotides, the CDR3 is TGTGCCAGCAGTTACGGGGGGACGGGCCCGAACACTGAAGCTTTCTTT.

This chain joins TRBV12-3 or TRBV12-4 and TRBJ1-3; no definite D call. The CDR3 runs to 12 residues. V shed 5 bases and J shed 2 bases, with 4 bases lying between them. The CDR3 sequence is CASSPTGNTIYF. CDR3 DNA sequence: TGTGCCAGCAGTCCCACTGGAAACACCATATATTTT.

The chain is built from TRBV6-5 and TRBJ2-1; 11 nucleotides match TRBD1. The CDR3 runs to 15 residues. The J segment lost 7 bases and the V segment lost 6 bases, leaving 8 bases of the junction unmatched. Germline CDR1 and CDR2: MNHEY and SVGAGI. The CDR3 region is CASSSRTGGWNEQFF. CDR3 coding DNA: TGTGCCAGCAGCTCAAGGACAGGGGGCTGGAATGAGCAGTTCTTC.

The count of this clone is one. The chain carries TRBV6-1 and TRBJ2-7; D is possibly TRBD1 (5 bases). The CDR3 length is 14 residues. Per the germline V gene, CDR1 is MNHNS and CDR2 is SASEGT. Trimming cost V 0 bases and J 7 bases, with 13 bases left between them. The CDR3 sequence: CASSEASAGREQYF. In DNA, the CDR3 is TGTGCCAGCAGTGAAGCGTCGGCAGGGCGGGAGCAGTACTTC.

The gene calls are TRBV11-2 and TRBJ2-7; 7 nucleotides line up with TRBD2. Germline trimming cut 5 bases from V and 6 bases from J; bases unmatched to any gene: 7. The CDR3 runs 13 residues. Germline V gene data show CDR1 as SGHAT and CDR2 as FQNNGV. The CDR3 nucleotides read TGTGCCAGCAGCAGACTAGCCGACGGCGAGCAGTACTTC. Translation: CASSRLADGEQYF.